This T cell receptor beta chain was sequenced for a study of metastatic and nonmetastatic thyroid tumors. The entire patient cohort was treatment-naive prior to thyroid surgery. With MiXCR, TCRdb called clones anew from the PCR reads. The sample has under 15,000 clones, around 10% seen once; the top ten hold around a third. Germline V gene sequence: CDR1 SGHAT, CDR2 FQNNGV. The CDR3 totals 14 residues. Trimming shortened V by 5 bases and J by 7 bases, and 12 bases separated the two germline ends. This clone showed up many times. The sequence was obtained from a female donor with papillary thyroid cancer or a benign thyroid nodule (not recorded which). Some clones in this sample may be carry-over from other donors' samples. The source material was blood. The chain recombines TRBV11-2 with TRBJ1-6; D perhaps matches TRBD1 (6 bases). DNA of the CDR3: TGTGCCAGCAGCCAGGGACAACGGAATTCACCCCTCCACTTT. Translating gives CASSQGQRNSPLHF.